This T cell receptor beta chain was sequenced during a study of cytomegalovirus exposure and HLA in healthy donors. About the research overall: A preliminary data release comprised roughly 85 million unique TCRs obtained from HLA-typed donors. Study results and caveats: Using the classifier, cytomegalovirus status was reportedly diagnosed with high specificity and sensitivity. The study designated 150 to 200 TCR beta chains cytomegalovirus-associated. As was reported, the HLA-A and HLA-B alleles of most subjects were accurately predicted from TCR beta sequences.

Trimming took 5 bases from V and 4 from J; bases not matched to a gene: 5. CDR3 size: 14 residues. Per the germline V gene, CDR1 is SEHNR and CDR2 is FQNEAQ (reference sequence). For this clone: What it recognizes is unknown.

13 Jbeta primers and 60 Vbeta primers were used for the PCR. Method: immunoSEQ multiplex PCR; TCRdb's copy keeps in-frame clones and lacks some. This table has over 60,000 clones, less than 85% appearing once. The sequence derives from a woman aged 25-40 years in good health and CMV-seronegative. The chain is built from TRBV7-9 and TRBJ1-5, with 7 bases that match TRBD1. Sequenced: PBMCs. The CDR3 nucleotides are TGTGCCAGCAGCCTCGGGACAGAGAATCAGCCCCAGCATTTT. The encoded protein is CASSLGTENQPQHF. Full variable domain (missing parts from reference TRBV7-9 and TRBJ1-5): DTGVSQNPRHKITKRGQNVTFRCDPISEHNRLYWYRQTLGQGPEFLTYFQNEAQLEKSRLLSDRFSAERPKGSFSTLEIQRTEQGDSAMYLCASSLGTENQPQHFGDGTRLSIL.